The next 9 T cell receptor beta chains were all read from a single sample in a study of T cell repertoires in cytomegalovirus infection. Their target antigens are unknown. TCRdb used MiXCR to reprocess the reads, holding one entry per CDR3 protein. The sample records fewer than 1,000,000 distinct CDR3 sequences, approximately 33% being singletons. Sample: cultured CD8+ T cells from PBMCs, taken from culture after CMV antigen stimulation. These receptors came from a human donor in good health (CMV status not recorded). Some clones in this sample may be carry-over from other donors' samples.

The chain couples TRBV4-2 to TRBJ2-7, with TRBD2 matching over 10 bases. Germline-derived CDR1 and CDR2 are LGHNA and YNFKEQ. The CDR3 contains 16 residues. V shed 4 bases and J 2 bases; nucleotides not matched to a gene: 8. CDR3 DNA: TGTGCCAGCAGCCTCACCTTACTAGCGGGGACCTACGAGCAGTACTTC. It specifies CASSLTLLAGTYEQYF.

In its sample, this clonotype was seen a few times. This likely traces to a read error, being one base from a far larger clone. The rearrangement uses TRBV12-3 or TRBV12-4 and TRBJ2-5, with D unresolved. The CDR3 length is 11 residues. Trimming shortened V by 3 bases and J by 3 bases, and 2 bases separated the two germline ends. CDR3 DNA: TGTGCCAGCAGTTTTGAAGAGACCCAGTACTTC. Its translation is CASSFEETQYF.

This clonotype was counted a few times. The genes are TRBV7-9 and TRBJ2-5; D possibly corresponds to TRBD2 (6 bases). This CDR3 has 13 amino acids. Per the germline V gene, CDR1 is SEHNR and CDR2 is FQNEAQ (reference sequence). The V gene lost 5 bases and the J gene lost 5 bases, with 12 bases spanning the gap. In DNA, the CDR3 is TGTGCCAGCAGCACCCCAGGGAGGGAGACCCAGTACTTC. It is translated as CASSTPGRETQYF.

This clonotype was seen a handful of times. The V gene is TRBV4-1, the J gene TRBJ1-4; 8 nucleotides line up with TRBD1. V shed 2 bases, J shed 6 bases, and the junction held 11 bases outside the gene matches. CDR3 length: 17 amino acids. Germline CDR1 is MGHRA and CDR2 is YSYEKL. Here the CDR3 reads CASSQRDRGLGHEKLFF. CDR3 coding DNA: TGCGCCAGCAGCCAACGAGACAGGGGTCTAGGCCATGAAAAACTGTTTTTT.

The chain recombines TRBV2 with TRBJ2-1; 7 bases are a match to TRBD1. Germline V lookup: CDR1 SNHLY, CDR2 FYNNEI. This CDR3 region has 10 residues. The V and J ends lost 6 bases and 12 bases, in that order; junction bases with no gene match: 2. This CDR3 is CASRGQTQFF. CDR3 coding DNA: TGTGCCAGCAGGGGACAGACGCAGTTCTTC.

The sample holds a few counts of this clonotype. CDR3 region: CASSWIRAIRDTGELFF. CDR3 nucleotides: TGTGCCAGCAGCTGGATTCGGGCAATAAGGGACACCGGGGAGCTGTTTTTT. This chain joins TRBV7-9 and TRBJ2-2; D gene ambiguous. The V gene lost 4 bases and the J gene lost 3 bases, with 18 bases spanning the gap. This CDR3 spans 17 amino acids. Germline CDR1 SEHNR, CDR2 FQNEAQ (reference sequence).

The V and J genes are TRBV12-5 and TRBJ2-3; the D is unclear. The CDR3 has 15 amino acids. Looked up from germline, CDR1 is LGHNT and CDR2 is FRNRAP. The V end lost 3 bases, the J end lost 0 bases, and 10 bases lay between the germline ends. The DNA of the CDR3 is TGTGCTAGTGGTTTCGGCAGCTATAGCACAGATACGCAGTATTTT. Translated: CASGFGSYSTDTQYF.

Only one count was recorded for this clonotype. The genes are TRBV5-5 and TRBJ2-3; 11 bases match TRBD2. The V segment lost 3 bases and the J segment 4 bases; nucleotides outside the gene matches: 1. This CDR3 contains 14 residues. Germline V gene lookup returns CDR1 SGHKS and CDR2 YYEKEE (reference sequence). CDR3 in amino acids: CASSSTSGADTQYF. The CDR3 DNA reads as TGTGCCAGCAGCTCGACTAGCGGGGCAGATACGCAGTATTTT.

The chain couples TRBV27 to TRBJ2-7; unclear D gene. V gave up 2 bases and J gave up 7 bases, with 9 bases separating them. The CDR3 runs to 12 residues. Germline loops: CDR1 MNHEY, CDR2 SMNVEV (reference sequence). This CDR3 reads CASSLKGWEQYF. Here the CDR3 DNA reads TGTGCCAGCAGTTTAAAGGGTTGGGAGCAGTACTTC.